Listed here are 2 T cell receptor beta chains from one sample, sequenced in a study of T cells expressing NK-cell markers. Using the 5' RACE reads, TCRdb records one entry per CDR3 protein without DNA. The ten top clones account for around 5%, within a sample of approximately 380,000 distinct CDR3 sequences. The sequencing input was blood T cells: a sorted CD56 or NKG2C T cell subset, CD4+ or CD8+ T cells, or bulk PBMC T cells (not recorded which). Receptor source: a man aged 18 to 69 in good health.

The chain carries TRBV5-1 and TRBJ2-3; the TCRdb call, TRBD2, lacks DNA for checking. CDR1 is SGHRS, CDR2 YFSETQ, per germline. The CDR3 runs 17 residues. The CDR3: CASSPRGLAGGTDTQYF.

V usage is TRBV20-1 and J usage is TRBJ2-3; TCRdb indicates TRBD1, and absent DNA this call remains unverified. The CDR3 loop spans 15 amino acids. Germline values: CDR1 DFQATT, CDR2 SNEGSKA (reference sequence). CDR3 in amino acids: CSARIGADPSDTQYF.